This TCR beta chain was retrieved from a study of blood T cell repertoires in COVID-19. Some clones are missing from TCRdb's copy, which holds only in-frame ones; the method was immunoSEQ multiplex PCR. The sample has hundreds of thousands of clones, approximately 87% seen once; the top ten hold around 8%. Germline lookup yields CDR1 MNHEY and CDR2 SMNVEV (reference sequence). The germline V and J ends were trimmed by 3 bases and 3 bases, with 9 bases remaining between them. The CDR3 is 13 amino acids. Sequenced input: peripheral blood. This chain joins TRBV27 and TRBJ2-7; no clear D gene. This TCR was sampled from a woman in her 50s who had recovered from COVID-19. The CDR3 DNA reads as TGTGCCAGCAGTTTTTCGGAGTACTACGAGCAGTACTTC. It translates to CASSFSEYYEQYF.